The rows below give T cell receptor beta chains drawn from one sample of a study of identical twins. TCRdb reprocessed the 5' RACE reads via MiXCR and lists one record per CDR3 protein. The table records about 790,000 distinct CDR3 sequences, 18% of them present only once. The data also belong to a second study, concerning T cells expressing NK-cell markers.

The source material was PBMCs. These receptors came from a woman younger than 35 in good health. Each CDR3 is given with its conserved first and last residue. Each record gives: V gene, D gene, clone size, J gene, CDR3 DNA, CDR3 protein. D genes are given only for firm matches. Size values are once, few and many counts, or a class for expanded clones, and some rows have none.

TRBV12-3/TRBV12-4	.	.	TRBJ2-7	TGTGCCAGCAGTTTCTCCGGGACGGGGCCCTACGAGCAGTACTTC	CASSFSGTGPYEQYF
TRBV20-1	TRBD2	few	TRBJ2-5	TGCAGTGCCGCACTCAGGCGGGGGGGCCAAGAGACCCAGTACTTC	CSAALRRGGQETQYF
TRBV3-1	.	few	TRBJ2-1	TGTGCCAGCAGCCCTATGAATGAGCAGTTCTTC	CASSPMNEQFF
TRBV5-1	TRBD2	few	TRBJ2-1	TGCGCCAGCAGCTCGACGTCGGGTAGCGGGAGCCCTGGTGTTGAGCAGTTCTTC	CASSSTSGSGSPGVEQFF
TRBV12-3/TRBV12-4	.	few	TRBJ1-2	TGTGCCAGCAGTTTAGCGAAGGGGGGTGGCTACACCTTC	CASSLAKGGGYTF
TRBV5-1	.	few	TRBJ1-2	TGCGCCAGCAGCTTGGGACCTCACGGGAGAATCTATGGCTACACCTTC	CASSLGPHGRIYGYTF
TRBV20-1	.	few	TRBJ1-2	TGCAGTGCCGACAAGATGGGCTTGGACTATGGCTACACCTTC	CSADKMGLDYGYTF
TRBV10-3	TRBD1	.	TRBJ2-7	TGTGCCACCTTTGAAGACAGGGTAGCGTACTTC	CATFEDRVAYF
TRBV9	.	.	TRBJ2-7	TGTGCCAGCAGCGTAGCGGGGAGGTCACCCTACGAGCAGTACTTC	CASSVAGRSPYEQYF
TRBV7-9	.	once	TRBJ2-5	TGTGCCAGCGGCGAGAGCGACAGAGAGACCCAGTACTTC	CASGESDRETQYF
TRBV7-2	.	few	TRBJ2-2	TGTGCCAGCAGCCCTAGGGAGGCCTATACTATGACCGGGGAGCTGTTTTTT	CASSPREAYTMTGELFF
TRBV12-5	.	few	TRBJ2-7	TGTGCTAGTGCCAACCTTCGAGACGGCAGCTACGAGCAGTACTTC	CASANLRDGSYEQYF
TRBV5-1	.	few	TRBJ1-1	TGCGCCAGCAGCACCACGGGCGAGGGCACTGAAGCTTTCTTT	CASSTTGEGTEAFF